The 20 T cell receptor beta chains below were found in one sample sequenced in a study of blood T cells in healthy people across ages. The second PCR ran 7 to 11 cycles with a sample-barcoded 5' primer and J-beta primers. TCRdb redid the calling of the 5' RACE reads with MiXCR, one entry per CDR3 protein. This table has around 800,000 distinct CDR3 sequences, 35% to 50% appearing once. Source material: blood. All receptors derive from an elderly man in good health.

Remarks on this clonotype: One end of the junction is discordant with germline, which a read error may explain. The rearrangement uses TRBV7-9 and TRBJ2-7; D gene unclear. In germline, CDR1 is SEHNR, CDR2 FQNEAQ (reference sequence). The CDR3 has 13 residues. The CDR3 region has the DNA TGTGCCAGCAGCAACTCGCGGTCCTCCGAGCAGTACTTC. This codes for CASSNSRSSEQYF.

The sample holds a few counts of this clonotype. The chain employs TRBV28 and TRBJ1-4; a possible D gene is TRBD1 (6 bases). Germline V gene sequence: CDR1 MDHEN, CDR2 SYDVKM. The CDR3 extends over 13 amino acids. V gave up 8 bases and J gave up 8 bases, with 15 bases separating them. This CDR3 is CASYRPGGEKLFF. CDR3 coding DNA: TGTGCCAGCTATCGGCCGGGGGGCGAAAAACTGTTTTTT.

This rearrangement joins TRBV24-1 to TRBJ2-7; D is uncertain. V gave up 5 bases and J gave up 0 bases, with 7 bases separating them. CDR3 length: 13 amino acids. CDR1 and CDR2 from the germline V gene are KGHDR and SFDVKD. The CDR3 DNA follows: TGTGCCACCAGTGCCCGAAGCTCCTACGAGCAGTACTTC. Protein product: CATSARSSYEQYF.

V usage is TRBV7-8 and J usage is TRBJ1-2, with 8 bases lining up with TRBD1. The CDR3 is 16 residues long. Germline CDR1 is SGHVS and CDR2 is FQNEAQ. V dropped 5 bases and J dropped 5; count of bases not matched to a gene: 13. In DNA, the CDR3 is TGTGCCAGCAGCCTCCGGCGGGACAGGAACACGTATGGCTACACCTTC. It codes for CASSLRRDRNTYGYTF.

This clonotype was recorded many times. The chain couples TRBV28 to TRBJ2-5; D is tentatively TRBD1 or TRBD2 (5 bases each). Trimming shortened V by 5 bases and J by 0 bases, and 13 bases separated the two germline ends. The CDR3 covers 15 residues. CDR1 is MDHEN and CDR2 is SYDVKM in the germline V gene. CDR3 in DNA: TGTGCCAGCAGTGGGCAGGGAGAGTACCAAGAGACCCAGTACTTC. This codes for CASSGQGEYQETQYF.

This rearrangement joins TRBV5-8 to TRBJ1-2, with D possibly TRBD1 on 5 matching bases. This CDR3 contains 13 residues. Trimming cost V 4 bases and J 3 bases, with 10 bases left between them. CDR1 and CDR2 from the germline V gene are SGHTS and YDEGEE. The CDR3 sequence: CASSPSGDYGYTF. The DNA of the CDR3 is TGTGCCAGCAGCCCGTCGGGGGACTATGGCTACACCTTC.

This clonotype was picked up a small number of times. This sequence joins TRBV29-1 and TRBJ2-7, with D perhaps TRBD2 (5 bases). Between the trimmed V and J ends, which lost 4 bases and 1 base, there was a span of 11 bases. Germline CDR1 and CDR2: SQVTM and ANQGSEA. CDR3 length: 13 amino acids. CDR3 amino acids: CSVVWEKSYEQYF. DNA for the CDR3: TGCAGCGTTGTCTGGGAGAAATCCTACGAGCAGTACTTC.

This clonotype was observed a few times. The chain employs TRBV20-1 and TRBJ2-1; D gene unclear. CDR1 DFQATT and CDR2 SNEGSKA come from the germline V gene (reference sequence). V lost 2 bases and J lost 6, with 8 bases in between. The CDR3 sequence is 12 residues long. The CDR3, as DNA: TGCAGTGCTAGACCCAGCGCCAATGAGCAGTTCTTC. Translated: CSARPSANEQFF.

The chain joins TRBV14 to TRBJ1-1; 10 bases are a match to TRBD1. The CDR3 consists of 16 residues. Trimming removed 4 bases from V and 3 bases from J; junction bases left unmatched: 8. The germline V gene has CDR1 SGHDN and CDR2 FVKESK. The CDR3: CASSPSTGGSYTEAFF. DNA of the CDR3: TGTGCCAGCAGCCCTTCGACAGGGGGCAGCTACACTGAAGCTTTCTTT.

The chain is built from TRBV6-6 and TRBJ2-3; tentative D call: TRBD2 (6 bases). With 6 bases removed from V and 4 bases from J, the gap between germline ends came to 20 bases. The CDR3 length is 16 residues. The germline CDR1 and CDR2 sequences are MNHNY and SVGAGI (reference sequence). The CDR3 coding sequence is TGTGCCAGCAGCCCCCAAGGAGGCGGGATCCCAGATACGCAGTATTTT. It is translated as CASSPQGGGIPDTQYF.

Note on this clonotype: The junction shows a germline mismatch at one end, possibly a read error. The V and J genes are TRBV7-2 and TRBJ2-1; D unresolved. The CDR3 is made up of 14 amino acids. CDR1 is SGHTA, CDR2 FQGNSA, per germline. The CDR3 region is CASGLEVAYNEQFF. The DNA for the CDR3 is TGTGCCAGCGGCTTAGAAGTAGCTTACAATGAGCAGTTCTTC. Full variable domain (outside the CDR3, taken from reference TRBV7-2 and TRBJ2-1): GAGVSQSPSNKVTEKGKDVELRCDPISGHTALYWYRQSLGQGLEFLIYFQGNSAPDKSGLPSDRFSAERTGGSVSTLTIQRTQQEDSAVYLCASGLEVAYNEQFFGPGTRLTVL.

This clonotype was detected a few times. CDR3 DNA: TGCAGTGCTAGCGGGAGTCAGTCCTACAATGAGCAGTTCTTC. Translated: CSASGSQSYNEQFF. The V gene is TRBV20-1, the J gene TRBJ2-1, with a weak D call TRBD2 (6 bases). This CDR3 is 14 amino acids long. Germline V gives CDR1 DFQATT, CDR2 SNEGSKA (reference sequence). Between the trimmed V and J ends, which lost 3 bases and 1 base, there was a span of 10 bases.

This clonotype was found many times. The chain uses TRBV6-5 and TRBJ1-4; maybe TRBD1 (5 bases). Germline V gives CDR1 MNHEY, CDR2 SVGAGI. Trimming pared 0 bases from V and 3 bases from J, leaving 8 bases between. The CDR3 contains 15 residues. CDR3 protein: CASSYSQGANEKLFF. The CDR3 DNA reads TGTGCCAGCAGTTACTCCCAGGGAGCTAATGAAAAACTGTTTTTT.

In its sample, this clonotype was seen a few times. CDR3 nucleotide sequence: TGTGCCAGCACCACTTCCCTCGGTAGCACAGATACGCAGTATTTT. The encoded protein is CASTTSLGSTDTQYF. V gene TRBV7-2 combines with J gene TRBJ2-3; no clear D. Trimming took 7 bases from V and 0 from J, leaving 14 bases between them. The CDR3 spans 15 residues. Germline CDR1 and CDR2: SGHTA and FQGNSA.

The V gene is TRBV12-3 or TRBV12-4, the J gene TRBJ2-1; D not certain. The CDR3 consists of 15 residues. Trimming pared 3 bases from V and 7 bases from J, leaving 16 bases between. The CDR3 protein is CASSFGKLPSNEQFF. CDR3 DNA sequence: TGTGCCAGCAGTTTTGGGAAGCTCCCTTCGAATGAGCAGTTCTTC.

This clonotype was observed a few times. The chain links TRBV30 to TRBJ2-2, with 10 bases matching TRBD1. Unmatched junction bases numbered 7, after V lost 3 bases and J lost 3 bases. CDR1 is GTSNPN, CDR2 SVGIG, per germline (reference sequence). This CDR3 comprises 16 residues. The CDR3 region is CAWRHWTGGDTGELFF. CDR3 bases: TGTGCCTGGAGGCACTGGACAGGGGGGGACACCGGGGAGCTGTTTTTT.

Many counts were recorded for this clonotype. The chain couples TRBV4-2 to TRBJ2-5, with D possibly called TRBD1 or TRBD2 (5 bases each). The germline V and J ends were trimmed by 5 bases and 0 bases, with 13 bases remaining between them. Germline CDR1 is LGHNA and CDR2 is YNFKEQ. CDR3 length: 15 residues. CDR3 sequence: CASSAGTGYQETQYF. The DNA for the CDR3 is TGTGCCAGCAGCGCCGGGACCGGGTACCAAGAGACCCAGTACTTC.

The CDR3: CSVDGQGMEGRGYHNEQFF. The CDR3 DNA follows: TGCAGCGTTGATGGTCAGGGAATGGAGGGCAGGGGATACCACAATGAGCAGTTCTTC. This chain joins TRBV29-1 and TRBJ2-1; D possibly matches TRBD1 or TRBD2 (6 bases each). This CDR3 region has 19 residues. The V gene's germline CDR1 is SQVTM and CDR2 ANQGSEA. V lost 3 bases and J lost 5, with 29 bases in between.

About this clonotype itself: One end of the junction is discordant with germline, which a read error may explain. V gene TRBV6-2 or TRBV6-3 combines with J gene TRBJ2-1; unclear D gene. Germline V CDR1 and CDR2: MNHEY, SVGEGT. The CDR3 is 15 residues long. The CDR3 region has the DNA TGTGCCGGCAGTTATCTCGGCCGGAGTGGTCTCGAGCAGTTCTTC. Residues: CAGSYLGRSGLEQFF.

The chain uses TRBV20-1 and TRBJ1-5, with no clear D. This CDR3 is built from 13 residues. The V gene lost 5 bases and the J gene lost 0 bases, with 8 bases spanning the gap. The germline V gene has CDR1 DFQATT and CDR2 SNEGSKA (reference sequence). The CDR3, as DNA: TGCAGTGCTTCTACATATAGCAATCAGCCCCAGCATTTT. It is translated as CSASTYSNQPQHF.